The rows below give T cell receptor beta chains drawn from one sample of a study of T cell responses to AZD1222 COVID-19 vaccine. The method was immunoSEQ multiplex PCR; TCRdb's version includes in-frame clones alone and lacks a portion of them. The table includes approximately 120,000 clones, around 90% detected once. The source was peripheral blood, collected on day 0 of AZD1222 vaccination. Every receptor here comes from an adult in good health. CDR3s include the opening cysteine and the closing phenylalanine or tryptophan. The D gene is left open where the match is weak. Clone size is stated in some rows and not others, as once, few, many or a class when expanded.

d_call | j_call | v_call | clone_size | cdr3_nt | cdr3_aa
. | TRBJ1-6 | TRBV21-1 | . | TGTGCCAGCAAGTCCGACAGGATAGAAAGATCGAGGTCGGCCCCCTATAATTCACCCCTCCACTTT | CASKSDRIERSRSAPYNSPLHF
TRBD1 | TRBJ2-7 | TRBV18 | . | TGTGCCAGCTCACAGGACAGGGGAGGATACGAGCAGTACTTC | CASSQDRGGYEQYF
. | TRBJ1-1 | TRBV28 | . | TGTGCCAGCAGTGGGGGGGCTGAAGCTTTCTTT | CASSGGAEAFF
. | TRBJ2-3 | TRBV9 | . | TGTGCCAGCAGCGTAGTGGGGTGGGACACAGATACGCAGTATTTT | CASSVVGWDTDTQYF
. | TRBJ2-3 | TRBV5-1 | . | TGCGCCAGCAGCTTTAGAGGGACAGATACGCAGTATTTT | CASSFRGTDTQYF
. | TRBJ1-3 | TRBV30 | . | TGTGCCTGGAGTGAGGGGCCAGGAAACACCATATATTTT | CAWSEGPGNTIYF
. | TRBJ1-5 | TRBV6-5 | . | TGTGCCAGCAGTTACGATAGCAATCAGCCCCAGCATTTT | CASSYDSNQPQHF
TRBD2 | TRBJ2-7 | TRBV30 | . | TGTGCCTGGACCCTCGGGGGGTCCTCCTACGAGCAGTACTTC | CAWTLGGSSYEQYF
. | TRBJ1-2 | TRBV28 | . | TGTGCCAGCAGTCGAGGTGGCTATGGCTACACCTTC | CASSRGGYGYTF
. | TRBJ1-5 | TRBV7-2 | once | TGTGCCAGCAGCTCGGGACCTGGCAATCAGCCCCAGCATTTT | CASSSGPGNQPQHF
. | TRBJ2-6 | TRBV5-1 | . | TGCGCCAGCAGCCCAGCGATGCAAGCCTCTGGGGCCAACGTCCTGACTTTC | CASSPAMQASGANVLTF
TRBD2 | TRBJ2-1 | TRBV10-2 | few | TGCGCCAGCAGTTGGACTAGCGGGGAGTACAATGAGCAGTTCTTC | CASSWTSGEYNEQFF
TRBD2 | TRBJ2-2 | TRBV4-1 | . | TGCGCCAGCAGCCAAGAAGACTCACGCCCGCCGAGGGGACTAGGGACCGGGGAGCTGTTTTTT | CASSQEDSRPPRGLGTGELFF
. | TRBJ1-5 | TRBV28 | . | TGTGCCAGCACCCCTCCGTCCAGGGCGAGCAATCAGCCCCAGCATTTT | CASTPPSRASNQPQHF
TRBD1 | TRBJ1-2 | TRBV5-5 | . | TGTGCCAGCAGCTTGGAGGCCGGGACAGGCGGCTACACCTTC | CASSLEAGTGGYTF
TRBD2 | TRBJ2-2 | TRBV7-2 | . | TGTGCCAGCAGCTCCCTAGCGGGGGCCACGAACACCGGGGAGCTGTTTTTT | CASSSLAGATNTGELFF